These T cell receptor beta chains were read from a single sample in a study of shared clonotypes between healthy human individuals. The repertoire was sequenced with immunoSEQ multiplex PCR; TCRdb's copy has only in-frame clones and lacks some. The sample shows approximately 590,000 clones, less than 97% of them seen only once. Source material: naive CD8+ T cells sorted from blood. The origin of the receptors is a woman younger than 45 in good health. Each CDR3 is given without its conserved first and last residue. The size entry is marked missing in some rows and otherwise reads once, few, many or a size class.

v_gene	abundance	j_gene	CDR3aa
TRBV28	NA	TRBJ2-7	ASSLPIRPRGQGSYEQY
TRBV13	NA	TRBJ2-2	ASSRTSGEPGELF
TRBV28	NA	NA	ASSLFETSGSYEQY
TRBV10-1	NA	TRBJ1-4	VSATNEKLF
TRBV9	once	TRBJ2-7	ASSAGTSGVEEQY
TRBV4-2	NA	TRBJ2-7	ASSQGLGQGATYEQY
TRBV30	NA	TRBJ2-7	AWIDRVRQY
TRBV10-2	NA	TRBJ1-2	ASSVGGPDGYT
TRBV2	NA	NA	ASSAGQGFGEQY
TRBV19	NA	TRBJ1-4	ASISLGGEKLF
TRBV6-6	few	TRBJ1-5	ASSYGSEPQH
TRBV27	NA	TRBJ2-2	ASSFPRGELF
TRBV5-6	once	TRBJ2-7	ASSLKGLAISSYEQY
TRBV28	NA	TRBJ2-1	ASSLFPPGPYNEQF
TRBV19	NA	TRBJ2-3	ASSWTSSGTDTQY
TRBV13	NA	TRBJ1-4	ASTRGGEKLF
TRBV2	once	TRBJ2-7	ASSEDRGSSYEQY
TRBV27	NA	TRBJ2-3	ASSLGTSGTDTQY
TRBV5-4	NA	TRBJ1-1	ASSLFGVNTEAF
TRBV10-1	NA	TRBJ2-2	ASSGRAGTGELF
TRBV28	NA	TRBJ2-1	ASSLFGDRRFGLTNEQF
TRBV6-4	NA	TRBJ1-1	ASSVSWNTEAF
TRBV27	NA	TRBJ1-3	ASSLSGTGVSFGNTIY
TRBV28	NA	TRBJ2-2	ASSLFPGRGELF
TRBV11-2	NA	TRBJ2-1	ASRVGDEQF
TRBV29-1	NA	TRBJ1-2	SVVGTGAGYT
TRBV29-1	NA	TRBJ2-7	SVVLRDNRYEQY
TRBV30	NA	NA	AWVQDRSYEQY
TRBV6-6	NA	TRBJ2-7	ASSYSGRAYEQY
TRBV27	once	TRBJ2-7	ASSSTGLAYEQY
TRBV28	NA	TRBJ1-5	ASSLFEGQPQH
TRBV7-9	NA	NA	ASSSGIRGTYEQY
TRBV15	NA	TRBJ1-2	ATSTVAGGDYGYT
TRBV27	NA	TRBJ2-1	ASSPGLATNEQF
TRBV4-1	NA	TRBJ2-7	ASSPREVGEQY
TRBV28	once	TRBJ2-3	ASSLTSGRAGDTQY
TRBV2	once	TRBJ2-7	ASSVLGSYEQY
TRBV27	NA	TRBJ1-5	ASRGTGRRGQPQH
TRBV28	NA	NA	ASSLTGLGSEQY
TRBV7-8	once	TRBJ2-5	ASSYTTSGGEETQY